These 11 T cell receptor beta chains originate from one sample sequenced in a study of blood T cell repertoires in COVID-19. Clones were read by immunoSEQ multiplex PCR, and TCRdb kept only the in-frame ones, dropping some. The sample has 100,000 to 150,000 clones, about four fifths seen once. The sequencing input was peripheral blood. These receptors were collected from a man aged 30-40 years with COVID-19, enrolled during active disease.

The chain has TRBV6-2 or TRBV6-3 and TRBJ2-5, with 8 bases identical to TRBD1. The CDR3 contains 14 residues. Germline assignment: CDR1 MNHEY and CDR2 SVGEGT. V lost 5 bases and J lost 4; bases outside the gene matches: 6. The CDR3 spells CASSNRGDGETQYF. In DNA form, the CDR3 reads TGTGCCAGCAGTAACAGGGGGGACGGAGAGACCCAGTACTTC.

This clone was found once. The chain couples TRBV4-1 to TRBJ2-7; TRBD1 matches at 9 bases. The CDR3 is made up of 16 amino acids. After removal of 4 bases from V and 3 bases from J, the junction contained 10 bases not matched to a gene. Germline V CDR1 and CDR2: MGHRA, YSYEKL. The CDR3 sequence: CASSLSTGQGHYEQYF. DNA for the CDR3: TGCGCCAGCAGCCTGTCTACGGGACAGGGCCACTACGAGCAGTACTTC.

The chain employs TRBV30 and TRBJ2-2; TRBD1 matches 7 bases. V was pared by 2 bases and J by 6 bases, with 6 bases of the junction left unmatched. Germline CDR1 GTSNPN, CDR2 SVGIG (reference sequence). The CDR3 has 14 amino acids. The CDR3 bases are TGTGCCTGGAGTAACGGACAGGCAGCCGGGGAGCTGTTTTTT. Its translation is CAWSNGQAAGELFF.

The rearrangement joins TRBV7-8 to TRBJ1-4; D might be TRBD1 (5 bases). Trimming left V 2 bases short and J 5 bases short, with 27 bases between. This CDR3 contains 20 residues. The germline CDR1 and CDR2 sequences are SGHVS and FQNEAQ. The CDR3 bases are TGTGCCAGCAGCTTAAGGGGCCTTTCCCTCTCGATCAGGGTAAATGAAAAACTGTTTTTT. Protein: CASSLRGLSLSIRVNEKLFF.

The chain couples TRBV29-1 to TRBJ1-1; 8 nucleotides align to TRBD1. The CDR3 totals 12 residues. Germline CDR1 SQVTM, CDR2 ANQGSEA. The V and J ends lost 6 bases and 5 bases, in that order; junction bases with no gene match: 5. The CDR3: CSVEQGGTEAFF. For the CDR3, the DNA is TGCAGCGTGGAACAGGGGGGTACTGAAGCTTTCTTT.

The rearrangement links TRBV25-1 to TRBJ2-7; D is undetermined. Germline loops: CDR1 MGHDK, CDR2 SYGVNS. The CDR3 runs 15 residues. Trimming took off 2 bases at V and 6 bases at J, with 17 bases between the two ends. Here the CDR3 DNA reads TGTGCCAGCAGTGAACTAGAATCGGGTGTCCCCGAGCAGTACTTC. It encodes CASSELESGVPEQYF.

This sequence joins TRBV11-2 and TRBJ1-3, with a possible D match to TRBD1 (6 bases). This CDR3 is built from 17 residues. The V gene lost 5 bases and the J gene lost 2 bases, with 19 bases spanning the gap. From germline, CDR1 is SGHAT and CDR2 FQNNGV. CDR3 region: CASSPFPQGKAGNTIYF. CDR3 nucleotides: TGTGCCAGCAGCCCCTTTCCACAGGGTAAGGCTGGAAACACCATATATTTT.

The chain links TRBV5-1 to TRBJ2-4, with a possible D match to TRBD1 (6 bases). Germline V gives CDR1 SGHRS, CDR2 YFSETQ. The CDR3 has 13 amino acids. V was cut by 4 bases and J by 12 bases, with 17 bases left in between. The CDR3 loop is CASSPTGLADQYF. The CDR3 DNA follows: TGCGCCAGCAGCCCCACAGGGCTGGCTGATCAGTACTTC.

The gene calls are TRBV10-2 and TRBJ2-1; D possibly corresponds to TRBD2 (5 bases). With 7 bases removed from V and 0 bases from J, the gap between germline ends came to 13 bases. Germline lookup yields CDR1 WSHSY and CDR2 SAAADI. CDR3 size: 15 residues. CDR3 bases: TGCGCCAGCATGATACCGGGGAGCTCCTACAATGAGCAGTTCTTC. Translating it yields CASMIPGSSYNEQFF.

A single count supports this clone. In DNA, the CDR3 is TGCGCCAGCCGTTCCATACACCTCGCCGAGCAGTACTTC. Translated: CASRSIHLAEQYF. The chain links TRBV5-1 to TRBJ2-7; D is undetermined. The CDR3 covers 13 residues. Germline CDR1 SGHRS, CDR2 YFSETQ. V lost 7 bases to trimming and J lost 6 bases, with 17 bases between them.

This chain connects TRBV3-1 (or the pseudogene TRBV3-2) to TRBJ2-7; tentative D call: TRBD2 (5 bases). Germline CDR1 reads LGHDT; CDR2 reads YNNKEL (reference sequence). The CDR3 contains 16 residues. V was pared by 0 bases and J by 0 bases, with 12 bases between. DNA for the CDR3: TGTGCCAGCAGCCAAGAATCGGTCAGCGGCTCCTACGAGCAGTACTTC. Its protein product is CASSQESVSGSYEQYF.